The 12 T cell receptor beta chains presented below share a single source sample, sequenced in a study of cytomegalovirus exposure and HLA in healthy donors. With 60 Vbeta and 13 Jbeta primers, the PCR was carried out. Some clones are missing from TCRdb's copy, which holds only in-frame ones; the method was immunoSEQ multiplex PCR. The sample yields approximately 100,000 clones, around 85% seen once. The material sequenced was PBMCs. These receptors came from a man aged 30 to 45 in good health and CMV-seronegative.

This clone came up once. The CDR3 sequence: CASSLSVRRSNEKLFF. The CDR3 region has the DNA TGTGCCAGCAGTTTATCGGTCAGAAGAAGTAATGAAAAACTGTTTTTT. This rearrangement joins TRBV27 to TRBJ1-4; the D is unclear. Germline V gives CDR1 MNHEY, CDR2 SMNVEV (reference sequence). V was clipped by 0 bases and J by 4 bases, with 12 bases between them. This CDR3 has 16 residues.

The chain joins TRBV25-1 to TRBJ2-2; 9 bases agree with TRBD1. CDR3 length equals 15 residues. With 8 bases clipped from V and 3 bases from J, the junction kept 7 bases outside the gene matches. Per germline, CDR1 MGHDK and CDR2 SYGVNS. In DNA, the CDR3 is TGTGCCAGCCTTGGACAGGGGAAAGACACCGGGGAGCTGTTTTTT. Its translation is CASLGQGKDTGELFF.

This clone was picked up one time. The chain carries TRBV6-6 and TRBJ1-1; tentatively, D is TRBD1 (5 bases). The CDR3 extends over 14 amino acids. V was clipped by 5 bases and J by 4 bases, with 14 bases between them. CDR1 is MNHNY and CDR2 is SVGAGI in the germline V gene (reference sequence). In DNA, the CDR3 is TGTGCCAGCAGTGCACTGACAGTTTCCACTGAAGCTTTCTTT. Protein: CASSALTVSTEAFF.

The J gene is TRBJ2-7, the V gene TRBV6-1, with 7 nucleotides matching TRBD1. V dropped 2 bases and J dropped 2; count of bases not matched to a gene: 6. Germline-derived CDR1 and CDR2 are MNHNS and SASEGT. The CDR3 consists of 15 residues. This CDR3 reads CASSEKGGKAYEQYF. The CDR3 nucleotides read TGTGCCAGCAGTGAAAAAGGGGGCAAGGCCTACGAGCAGTACTTC.

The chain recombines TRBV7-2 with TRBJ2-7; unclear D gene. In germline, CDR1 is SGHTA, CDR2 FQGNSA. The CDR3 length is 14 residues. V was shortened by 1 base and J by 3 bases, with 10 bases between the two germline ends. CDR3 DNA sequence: TGTGCCAGCAGCTTAGACCAGTCGTACTACGAGCAGTACTTC. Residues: CASSLDQSYYEQYF.

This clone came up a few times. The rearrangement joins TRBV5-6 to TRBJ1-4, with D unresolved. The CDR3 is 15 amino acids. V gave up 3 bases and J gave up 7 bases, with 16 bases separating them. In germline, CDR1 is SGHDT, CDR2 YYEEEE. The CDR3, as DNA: TGTGCCAGCAGCTCCTATTCTGAGGAAGTTGAAAAACTGTTTTTT. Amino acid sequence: CASSSYSEEVEKLFF.

CDR3 protein: CASSLVGADTQYF. The CDR3 coding sequence is TGTGCCAGCAGCTTAGTAGGGGCAGATACGCAGTATTTT. The rearrangement uses TRBV7-8 and TRBJ2-3; possibly TRBD1 for D (5 bases). The CDR3 contains 13 residues. Between the trimmed V and J ends, which lost 1 base and 4 bases, there was a span of 6 bases. In germline, CDR1 is SGHVS, CDR2 FQNEAQ.

The chain's CDR3 is CASSLGTSAYEQYF. The CDR3, as DNA: TGTGCCAGCAGTCTAGGGACTAGCGCTTACGAGCAGTACTTC. The rearrangement joins TRBV27 to TRBJ2-7; 10 nucleotides match TRBD2. J gave up 4 bases and V 5 bases, and 5 bases lay outside the gene matches. This CDR3 spans 14 amino acids. The germline gives CDR1 MNHEY, CDR2 SMNVEV (reference sequence).

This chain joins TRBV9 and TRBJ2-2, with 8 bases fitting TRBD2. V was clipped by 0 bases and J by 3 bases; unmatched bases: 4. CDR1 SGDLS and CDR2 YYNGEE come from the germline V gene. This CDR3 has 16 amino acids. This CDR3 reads CASSVGVSGDTGELFF. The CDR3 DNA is TGTGCCAGCAGCGTAGGGGTTAGCGGGGACACCGGGGAGCTGTTTTTT.

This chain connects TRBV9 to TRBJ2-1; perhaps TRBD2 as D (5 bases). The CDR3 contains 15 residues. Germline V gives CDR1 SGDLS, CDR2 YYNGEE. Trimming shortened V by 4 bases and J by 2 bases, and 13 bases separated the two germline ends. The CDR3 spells CASSQRGEPYNEQFF. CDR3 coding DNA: TGTGCCAGCAGCCAACGGGGAGAACCCTACAATGAGCAGTTCTTC.

The CDR3 protein is CASSETAGGYEQYF. The CDR3 region has the DNA TGTGCCAGCAGTGAAACGGCAGGGGGGTACGAGCAGTACTTC. This chain links TRBV6-1 with TRBJ2-7; the D gene is possibly TRBD1 (7 bases). Trimming took off 2 bases at V and 4 bases at J, with 12 bases between the two ends. CDR3 length: 14 residues. The germline V gene has CDR1 MNHNS and CDR2 SASEGT.

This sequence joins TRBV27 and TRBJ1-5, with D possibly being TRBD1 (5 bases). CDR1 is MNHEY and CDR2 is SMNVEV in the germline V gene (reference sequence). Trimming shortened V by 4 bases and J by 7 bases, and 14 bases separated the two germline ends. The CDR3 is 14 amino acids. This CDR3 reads CASSWWGGDQPQHF. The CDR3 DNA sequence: TGTGCCAGCAGTTGGTGGGGGGGTGACCAGCCCCAGCATTTT.